These T cell receptor beta chains were read from a single sample in a study of blood T cell repertoires in COVID-19. Libraries were prepared by immunoSEQ multiplex PCR; TCRdb keeps only in-frame clonotypes and omits some of them. The sample lists about 150,000 clones, just under 85% seen once, with around 3.2% in the top ten. Sequencing was done on a sample of PBMCs or T cells enriched from blood (not recorded which). The receptor set was obtained from a woman between 45 and 65 years old with acute COVID-19. Both conserved end residues are trimmed from each CDR3. Only some rows state a clone size, as once, few, many or a class for expanded clones.

j_gene: TRBJ1-2; v_gene: TRBV5-4; abundance: .; CDR3aa: ASSYDSNYGYT
j_gene: TRBJ1-6; v_gene: TRBV7-9; abundance: .; CDR3aa: ASRGTGGNNSPLH
j_gene: TRBJ1-2; v_gene: TRBV30; abundance: .; CDR3aa: AWSLGINYGYT
j_gene: TRBJ2-2; v_gene: TRBV5-1; abundance: .; CDR3aa: ASSLIGTANTGELF
j_gene: TRBJ1-3; v_gene: TRBV30; abundance: .; CDR3aa: AWNRDWVSGNTIY
j_gene: TRBJ2-3; v_gene: TRBV19; abundance: .; CDR3aa: ASRGGQGPLFTDTQY
j_gene: TRBJ1-2; v_gene: TRBV6-5; abundance: .; CDR3aa: ASSYGAGPGGYT
j_gene: TRBJ2-1; v_gene: TRBV5-1; abundance: .; CDR3aa: ASSQDHEQF
j_gene: TRBJ2-1; v_gene: TRBV7-2; abundance: .; CDR3aa: ASTWESYNEQF
j_gene: TRBJ2-5; v_gene: TRBV30; abundance: .; CDR3aa: AWSSPSGQETQY
j_gene: TRBJ2-1; v_gene: TRBV4-3; abundance: .; CDR3aa: ASSRQRARFDAYNEQF
j_gene: TRBJ2-3; v_gene: TRBV3-1/TRBV3-2; abundance: .; CDR3aa: ASSPHRRSGEGTDTQY
j_gene: TRBJ1-1; v_gene: TRBV6-2/TRBV6-3; abundance: .; CDR3aa: ATSAGVGAF
j_gene: TRBJ1-4; v_gene: TRBV7-9; abundance: medium-sized; CDR3aa: ASSIPGGYNEKLF
j_gene: TRBJ2-7; v_gene: TRBV7-9; abundance: .; CDR3aa: ASSLDVRGTSGKYEQY
j_gene: TRBJ2-1; v_gene: TRBV2; abundance: once; CDR3aa: ASRTLAGGGF
j_gene: TRBJ2-1; v_gene: TRBV5-1; abundance: few; CDR3aa: ASGTPGTDYNEQF
j_gene: TRBJ2-1; v_gene: TRBV12-3/TRBV12-4; abundance: .; CDR3aa: ASSLDPENEQF
j_gene: TRBJ1-2; v_gene: TRBV19; abundance: once; CDR3aa: ASIPHRQGTYYGYT
j_gene: TRBJ1-2; v_gene: TRBV3-1/TRBV3-2; abundance: .; CDR3aa: ASSQRDRGYT
j_gene: TRBJ1-1; v_gene: TRBV19; abundance: .; CDR3aa: ASSMETSNTEAF
j_gene: TRBJ1-1; v_gene: TRBV2; abundance: .; CDR3aa: ASSEQGGGNTEAF
j_gene: TRBJ1-2; v_gene: TRBV18; abundance: many; CDR3aa: ASSPSPGLDGYT
j_gene: TRBJ2-2; v_gene: TRBV7-8; abundance: .; CDR3aa: ASTVADRGYTGELF
j_gene: TRBJ2-7; v_gene: TRBV11-3; abundance: once; CDR3aa: ASSLAGMTYEQY
j_gene: TRBJ2-1; v_gene: TRBV4-1; abundance: .; CDR3aa: ASSPELDDEQF
j_gene: TRBJ2-1; v_gene: TRBV7-2; abundance: .; CDR3aa: ASSRSTLTSGDNEQF
j_gene: TRBJ2-7; v_gene: TRBV30; abundance: .; CDR3aa: AEETGGDEQY
j_gene: TRBJ2-1; v_gene: TRBV18; abundance: .; CDR3aa: ASSPPSGADNEQF
j_gene: TRBJ1-2; v_gene: TRBV3-1/TRBV3-2; abundance: .; CDR3aa: ASRGARGYT
j_gene: TRBJ2-5; v_gene: TRBV5-1; abundance: .; CDR3aa: ASWDRTEETQY
j_gene: TRBJ1-1; v_gene: TRBV27; abundance: .; CDR3aa: ASTPRDRDTEAF
j_gene: TRBJ2-7; v_gene: TRBV30; abundance: .; CDR3aa: AWSRQGYEQY
j_gene: TRBJ1-1; v_gene: TRBV6-5; abundance: .; CDR3aa: ASSTRQGADTEAF
j_gene: TRBJ2-2; v_gene: TRBV7-9; abundance: .; CDR3aa: ASSFPAGGLNTGELF
j_gene: TRBJ1-6; v_gene: TRBV5-5; abundance: .; CDR3aa: ASSSRGGEVDNSPLH
j_gene: TRBJ2-7; v_gene: TRBV19; abundance: .; CDR3aa: ASSPRQGAYEQY
j_gene: TRBJ1-5; v_gene: TRBV2; abundance: .; CDR3aa: ASAVTSNQPQH
j_gene: TRBJ2-3; v_gene: TRBV5-1; abundance: few; CDR3aa: ASSSEAGGAVDTQY
j_gene: TRBJ1-4; v_gene: TRBV25-1; abundance: .; CDR3aa: ASSEGQPNEKLF
j_gene: TRBJ1-4; v_gene: TRBV10-3; abundance: few; CDR3aa: AISEDRGTNEKLF
j_gene: TRBJ2-2; v_gene: TRBV11-3; abundance: few; CDR3aa: ASSGLGAATGELF
j_gene: TRBJ1-5; v_gene: TRBV2; abundance: .; CDR3aa: ASSGGRGQPQH
j_gene: TRBJ1-2; v_gene: TRBV7-9; abundance: .; CDR3aa: ASSFSAGVNYGYT
j_gene: TRBJ2-5; v_gene: TRBV14; abundance: once; CDR3aa: ASSRGTSGNQETQY
j_gene: TRBJ1-1; v_gene: TRBV11-3; abundance: .; CDR3aa: ASSLGDRDREPPMNTEAF
j_gene: TRBJ2-2; v_gene: TRBV11-2; abundance: .; CDR3aa: ASSPLARVDGELF
j_gene: TRBJ1-2; v_gene: TRBV24-1; abundance: .; CDR3aa: ATSDFGTGSGYT
j_gene: TRBJ2-2; v_gene: TRBV2; abundance: .; CDR3aa: AIWTGGDTGELF
j_gene: TRBJ1-1; v_gene: TRBV5-1; abundance: .; CDR3aa: ASSSVGGSEAF
j_gene: TRBJ2-7; v_gene: TRBV7-9; abundance: .; CDR3aa: ASEGRPDYEQY
j_gene: TRBJ2-3; v_gene: TRBV7-2; abundance: .; CDR3aa: ASVGTSGSYTQY
j_gene: TRBJ2-1; v_gene: TRBV18; abundance: .; CDR3aa: ASSPQTSGEGSYNEQF
j_gene: TRBJ2-2; v_gene: TRBV6-5; abundance: .; CDR3aa: ASRPPSGSPGELF
j_gene: TRBJ2-3; v_gene: TRBV5-4; abundance: once; CDR3aa: ASRPLEGGQFTDTQY
j_gene: TRBJ1-1; v_gene: TRBV19; abundance: once; CDR3aa: ASSIVSHTGETEAF
j_gene: TRBJ2-3; v_gene: TRBV5-1; abundance: .; CDR3aa: ASSLTTGARADTQY